The clone carrying this TCR beta chain was recorded a few times. The data are from a study of regulatory T cells in long-lasting Graves disease. Building the TCR beta libraries relied on iRepertoire HTBI primers, and CDR3 regions underwent Arm-PCR. A single record per CDR3 protein comes from TCRdb applying MiXCR to the multiplex PCR reads. The table lists some 500,000 distinct CDR3 sequences, about 16% of them singletons, with around 25% in the top ten. Time point in this sample: newly diagnosed GD, antithyroid drugs for less than 3 months. The TCR library used RNA extracted from PBMCs. This CDR3 has 15 amino acids. The V gene's germline CDR1 is MGHRA and CDR2 YSYEKL. Between the trimmed V and J ends, which lost 0 bases and 4 bases, there was a span of 11 bases. These same records also appear under a second study, on T cells in Graves' hyperthyroidism and ophthalmopathy. From that report: Diagnoses were made from clinical symptoms, serum measures (thyroxine and TRAb), thyroid ultrasound and orbital computed tomography. Using the HTBI primer set, a first-round RT-PCR was run on the TCR CDR3.

This material consisted of peripheral blood mononuclear cells (PBMCs), taken at new diagnosis, from a patient treated with antithyroid drugs. This sequence was found in a woman aged 35-65 years with Graves disease. The rearrangement joins TRBV4-1 to TRBJ2-3, with TRBD2 as a possible D gene (6 bases). The CDR3: CASSQDRGGSDTQYF. The CDR3 bases are TGCGCCAGCAGCCAAGACCGCGGAGGGTCAGATACGCAGTATTTT.